This T cell receptor (beta chain) was sequenced for a study of blood T cell repertoires in COVID-19. At the level of the study: The study drew acute and convalescent COVID-19 samples from the United States, Italy and Spain. The cDNA or gDNA used as material had been derived from T cells, B-cell-depleted T cells, or PBMCs.

The CDR3 totals 13 residues. V dropped 1 base and J dropped 7 bases, with 8 bases sitting between them. CDR1 and CDR2 (germline): LGHDT, YNNKEL (reference sequence). Authors' analysis steps: Amplification of reference gene primers was used by the study to estimate nucleated cell counts. Libraries were prepared by immunoSEQ multiplex PCR; TCRdb keeps only in-frame clonotypes and omits some of them. Clonal size and the V and J genes are those of that table, whereas D and trimming came from the DNA. Of 67,000 or so clones listed, 81% are singletons. This chain links TRBV3-1 (or the pseudogene TRBV3-2) with TRBJ2-1; D not resolved. This clonotype was obtained from a woman aged 70-85 years with acute or convalescent COVID-19. What was sequenced was peripheral blood. The CDR3 sequence is CASSQGPQNEQFF. The CDR3 DNA reads as TGTGCCAGCAGCCAAGGGCCCCAAAATGAGCAGTTCTTC.